The clone carrying this T cell receptor beta chain was seen only a few times. Its antigen is undetermined. These data belong to a study of T cell clonotyping in hematopoietic cell transplantation. Study results and limitations: Cells were unsorted, so CD4 and CD8 contributions were not separated. Graft donor and pretransplant recipient Inverse Simpson Index values predicted broader posttransplant TCR diversity.

CDR3 size: 13 residues. V was shortened by 1 base and J by 5 bases, with 6 bases between the two germline ends. The germline V gene has CDR1 LGHNA and CDR2 YSLEER. Blood collection times were about day -28 and days 30, 100, 180 posttransplant. Generated by immunoSEQ multiplex PCR, the TCRdb table keeps only in-frame clones and is missing some. This table holds over 5,500 clones, 60% to 80% found once. This sequence originates from a male patient in his 70s who had an allogeneic stem cell transplant from an unrelated donor, so T cells may come from the graft donor. Some clones in this sample may be carry-over from other donors' samples. This chain joins TRBV4-3 and TRBJ1-5; D uncertain. The sample in question was peripheral blood mononuclear cells, obtained 180 days after allogeneic stem cell transplant. The CDR3 is CASSQAPYQPQHF. The DNA of the CDR3 is TGCGCCAGCAGCCAAGCCCCTTATCAGCCCCAGCATTTT.